This passage covers 10 T cell receptor beta chains from one sample sequenced in a study of shared clonotypes between healthy human individuals. Clones were sequenced by immunoSEQ multiplex PCR, and TCRdb holds only the in-frame ones, with some missing. The sample holds 700,000 or so clones, approximately 79% seen once. The sample was memory CD4+ T cells sorted from blood. The subset is: CD45RA-negative fraction. Source of these receptors: a woman aged 25 to 45 in good health.

This clone was picked up a small number of times. This sequence joins TRBV5-1 and TRBJ2-1; TRBD2 matches at 13 bases. V lost 4 bases and J lost 9; bases outside the gene matches: 4. There are 14 residues in the CDR3. Germline loops: CDR1 SGHRS, CDR2 YFSETQ. The CDR3 coding sequence is TGCGCCAGCAGCGCCGGGACTAGCGGGACTGAGCAGTTCTTC. Translation: CASSAGTSGTEQFF.

This clone has just one count. The genes are TRBV6-5 and TRBJ1-2; D is ambiguous. Per germline, CDR1 MNHEY and CDR2 SVGAGI. V gave up 6 bases and J gave up 4 bases, with 12 bases separating them. The CDR3 consists of 13 residues. The CDR3 DNA follows: TGTGCCAGCAGAACGGGGAGAGGCTATGGCTACACCTTC. Its translation is CASRTGRGYGYTF.

The chain couples TRBV7-2 to TRBJ2-2; possibly TRBD2 for D (5 bases). The germline gives CDR1 SGHTA, CDR2 FQGNSA. V was shortened by 1 base and J by 7 bases, with 13 bases between the two germline ends. The CDR3 runs to 15 residues. This CDR3 reads CASSLGRRGIGELFF. CDR3 coding DNA: TGTGCCAGCAGCTTAGGACGACGGGGAATCGGGGAGCTGTTTTTT.

The V call is TRBV27, the J call TRBJ1-5; possible D gene TRBD1, 5 bases. The CDR3 is 16 amino acids. Between the trimmed V and J ends, which lost 5 bases and 6 bases, there was a span of 20 bases. The germline V gene has CDR1 MNHEY and CDR2 SMNVEV (reference sequence). Here the CDR3 reads CASSLYGPGRGQPQHF. Written as DNA, the CDR3 is TGTGCCAGCAGTCTTTATGGTCCCGGTAGGGGTCAGCCCCAGCATTTT.

This sequence joins TRBV29-1 and TRBJ1-4; D is perhaps TRBD1 (6 bases). Trimming pared 5 bases from V and 8 bases from J, leaving 15 bases between. The CDR3 extends over 13 amino acids. The germline gives CDR1 SQVTM, CDR2 ANQGSEA. The chain's CDR3 is CSVRDTAGEKLFF. CDR3 bases: TGCAGCGTTCGGGACACCGCTGGGGAAAAACTGTTTTTT.

On this clone: Other DNA sequences of this sample code for an identical CDR3. The genes are TRBV7-9 and TRBJ2-2; D possibly corresponds to TRBD1 (5 bases). This CDR3 is built from 15 residues. The V end was cut by 1 base, the J end by 1 base, with 7 bases between. Germline V gene sequence: CDR1 SEHNR, CDR2 FQNEAQ (reference sequence). The CDR3 nucleotides are TGTGCCAGCAGCTTAGGGCAGGGGAACACCGGGGAGCTGTTTTTT. This translates into CASSLGQGNTGELFF.

The chain is built from TRBV5-4 and TRBJ2-5; D is possibly TRBD2 (6 bases). This CDR3 has 15 residues. Germline CDR1 is SGHNT and CDR2 is YYREEE (reference sequence). The V end was cut by 3 bases, the J end by 5 bases, with 17 bases between. The CDR3 DNA follows: TGTGCCAGCAGCTGGGGAGGAGGGCCGAGTGAGACCCAGTACTTC. Encoded protein: CASSWGGGPSETQYF.

The rearrangement joins TRBV18 to TRBJ2-2; tentatively, D is TRBD2 (5 bases). The CDR3 runs 17 residues. Germline V gene lookup returns CDR1 KGHSH and CDR2 LQKENI. V was clipped by 2 bases and J by 0 bases, with 13 bases between them. CDR3 nucleotides: TGTGCCAGCTCACCATCCCTTCCGGGGTCGAACACCGGGGAGCTGTTTTTT. Translated: CASSPSLPGSNTGELFF.

The chain combines TRBV21-1 with TRBJ1-2. TRBV21-1 is annotated as a pseudogene. There are 15 residues in the CDR3. CDR3 protein: CASSKAEKGGNGYTF. The DNA of the CDR3 is TGTGCCAGCAGCAAAGCTGAGAAGGGAGGAAATGGCTACACCTTC.

The chain couples TRBV5-1 to TRBJ1-1; D possibly corresponds to TRBD1 (6 bases). Germline assignment: CDR1 SGHRS and CDR2 YFSETQ. CDR3 length: 15 residues. The germline V and J ends were trimmed by 4 bases and 1 base, with 14 bases remaining between them. The CDR3 DNA follows: TGCGCCAGCAGCAAGTGGGGGCAGCAGAACACTGAAGCTTTCTTT. Translated: CASSKWGQQNTEAFF.